The 6 T cell receptor beta chains below all came from one sample that was sequenced in a study of blood T cells in healthy people across ages. For the second PCR, which ran for roughly 6 to 12 cycles, a sample-barcoded 5' primer and a J-beta primer mix were used. Via MiXCR, TCRdb re-called the 5' RACE reads, giving one row per CDR3 protein. The sample carries some 1.5 million distinct CDR3 sequences, roughly 28% recorded once. Sequenced: blood. The receptors originated from a woman aged 25 to 45 in good health.

This rearrangement joins TRBV2 to TRBJ2-1; a possible D gene is TRBD1 (5 bases). This CDR3 is built from 14 residues. Germline CDR1 and CDR2: SNHLY and FYNNEI. The V end was cut by 11 bases, the J end by 2 bases, with 16 bases between. CDR3 DNA: TGTGCCTGCAACATTCAGGGCGCCTACAATGAGCAGTTCTTC. Translating it yields CACNIQGAYNEQFF.

A few counts support this clonotype. The rearrangement uses TRBV20-1 and TRBJ1-5; the D gene is possibly TRBD1 (6 bases). In germline, CDR1 is DFQATT, CDR2 SNEGSKA (reference sequence). The CDR3 covers 13 residues. V was pared by 7 bases and J by 4 bases, with 14 bases between. In DNA, the CDR3 is TGCAGTGGGGGGGGCGAGGCGAATCAGCCCCAGCATTTT. This sequence encodes CSGGGEANQPQHF.

This clonotype was observed a few times. The rearrangement uses TRBV9 and TRBJ2-5; D is tentatively TRBD1 or TRBD2 (5 bases each). CDR1 and CDR2 from the germline V gene are SGDLS and YYNGEE. V dropped 3 bases and J dropped 5 bases, with 17 bases sitting between them. The CDR3 extends over 15 amino acids. The CDR3 DNA follows: TGTGCCAGCAGCGCGCCCGGGACCGCACGGGAGACCCAGTACTTC. Translated: CASSAPGTARETQYF.

This rearrangement joins TRBV6-6 to TRBJ2-5; TRBD1 agrees at 7 bases. With 3 bases clipped from V and 7 bases from J, the junction kept 11 bases outside the gene matches. This CDR3 comprises 15 residues. CDR1 MNHNY and CDR2 SVGAGI come from the germline V gene (reference sequence). This CDR3 reads CASSYGGTATATQYF. The CDR3 DNA reads as TGTGCCAGCAGTTATGGTGGGACAGCAACGGCGACCCAGTACTTC.

Many counts were recorded for this clonotype. This sequence joins TRBV7-2 and TRBJ2-1, with TRBD2 identical over 9 bases. This CDR3 has 17 amino acids. V lost 5 bases and J lost 8; bases outside the gene matches: 16. Germline assignment: CDR1 SGHTA and CDR2 FQGNSA. As DNA, the CDR3 is TGTGCCAGCAGCCCAAATGGCGGGAGGGCCAATATTGATGAGCAGTTCTTC. It encodes CASSPNGGRANIDEQFF.

The genes are TRBV24-1 and TRBJ2-2; D is unresolved. The CDR3 sequence is 14 residues long. The V gene's germline CDR1 is KGHDR and CDR2 SFDVKD. The germline V and J ends were trimmed by 1 base and 6 bases, with 8 bases remaining between them. The CDR3 sequence: CATSDFPGAGELFF. The DNA for the CDR3 is TGTGCCACCAGTGATTTCCCAGGTGCCGGGGAGCTGTTTTTT.